The rows below give T cell receptor beta chains drawn from one sample of a study of blood T cell repertoires in COVID-19. Sequencing was performed with immunoSEQ multiplex PCR; in TCRdb, only in-frame clones are kept and a portion is missing. The sample includes some 130,000 clones, approximately 88% of them seen just once. The material sequenced was peripheral blood. These receptors originate from a woman older than 75 with acute or convalescent COVID-19. CDR3s include the opening cysteine and the closing phenylalanine or tryptophan. Fields, in order: CDR3 protein, CDR3 DNA, D gene, J gene, V gene, clone size. A D gene is named only where the DNA matches it firmly. Some rows have no size entry. The others give once, few or many, or a class for an expanded clone.

cdr3_aa: CASSLGRGSGELFF; cdr3_nt: TGTGCCAGCAGCTTAGGGCGGGGGTCCGGGGAGCTGTTTTTT; d_call: TRBD2; j_call: TRBJ2-2; v_call: TRBV11-3; clone_size: few
cdr3_aa: CASTPWPIGGLYGYTF; cdr3_nt: TGTGCCAGTACCCCCTGGCCTATCGGTGGACTCTATGGCTACACCTTC; d_call: -; j_call: TRBJ1-2; v_call: TRBV19; clone_size: -
cdr3_aa: CASSPPLRNTEAFF; cdr3_nt: TGTGCCAGCAGCCCTCCTCTCAGGAACACTGAAGCTTTCTTT; d_call: -; j_call: TRBJ1-1; v_call: TRBV9; clone_size: -
cdr3_aa: CASSLGQSPRYTF; cdr3_nt: TGTGCCAGCAGCCTAGGACAGTCTCCGCGCTACACCTTC; d_call: -; j_call: TRBJ1-2; v_call: TRBV7-9; clone_size: once
cdr3_aa: CASSYSPTGPYEQYF; cdr3_nt: TGTGCCAGCAGTTACTCCCCGACAGGGCCCTACGAGCAGTACTTC; d_call: TRBD1; j_call: TRBJ2-7; v_call: TRBV6-2/TRBV6-3; clone_size: -
cdr3_aa: CASSQGGLGPGTQYF; cdr3_nt: TGTGCCAGCAGCCAAGGTGGACTAGGTCCAGGTACGCAGTATTTT; d_call: TRBD2; j_call: TRBJ2-3; v_call: TRBV3-1/TRBV3-2; clone_size: -
cdr3_aa: CASSVGEATEAFF; cdr3_nt: TGTGCCAGCAGCGTAGGAGAAGCCACTGAAGCTTTCTTT; d_call: -; j_call: TRBJ1-1; v_call: TRBV9; clone_size: -
cdr3_aa: CASSYRTGVGEQYF; cdr3_nt: TGTGCCAGCAGTTACCGGACAGGAGTAGGTGAGCAGTACTTC; d_call: TRBD1; j_call: TRBJ2-7; v_call: TRBV6-2/TRBV6-3; clone_size: -
cdr3_aa: CASSREGASSYGYTF; cdr3_nt: TGTGCCAGCAGCCGAGAGGGGGCTTCCAGCTATGGCTACACCTTC; d_call: TRBD1; j_call: TRBJ1-2; v_call: TRBV5-4; clone_size: -
cdr3_aa: CASSPFDITGAMDTQYF; cdr3_nt: TGTGCCAGCAGCCCCTTCGATATAACAGGTGCAATGGATACGCAGTATTTT; d_call: -; j_call: TRBJ2-3; v_call: TRBV3-1/TRBV3-2; clone_size: -
cdr3_aa: CASSIVAGEKLFF; cdr3_nt: TGTGCCAGTAGTATAGTTGCCGGGGAAAAACTGTTTTTT; d_call: -; j_call: TRBJ1-4; v_call: TRBV19; clone_size: -
cdr3_aa: CASSLQFGTLDEQYF; cdr3_nt: TGCGCCAGCAGCCTACAATTCGGGACTCTTGACGAGCAGTACTTC; d_call: -; j_call: TRBJ2-7; v_call: TRBV4-3; clone_size: -
cdr3_aa: CAWTGTGERGYTF; cdr3_nt: TGTGCCTGGACCGGTACAGGGGAGAGGGGCTACACCTTC; d_call: TRBD1; j_call: TRBJ1-2; v_call: TRBV30; clone_size: -
cdr3_aa: CASSPSLMGQGQEKLFF; cdr3_nt: TGTGCCAGCAGCCCGAGCTTAATGGGACAGGGTCAGGAAAAACTGTTTTTT; d_call: TRBD1; j_call: TRBJ1-4; v_call: TRBV7-2; clone_size: -
cdr3_aa: CASSLSGRAEDTQYF; cdr3_nt: TGTGCCAGCAGCCTTAGCGGGAGGGCGGAGGATACGCAGTATTTT; d_call: TRBD2; j_call: TRBJ2-3; v_call: TRBV9; clone_size: -
cdr3_aa: CASSFTVGDTIYF; cdr3_nt: TGTGCCAGCAGTTTCACGGTGGGCGACACCATATATTTT; d_call: -; j_call: TRBJ1-3; v_call: TRBV6-5; clone_size: once
cdr3_aa: CASSLGTRTEAFF; cdr3_nt: TGTGCCAGCAGCTTGGGGACCAGGACAGAAGCTTTCTTT; d_call: -; j_call: TRBJ1-1; v_call: TRBV5-6; clone_size: -
cdr3_aa: CASSQERLSYGYTF; cdr3_nt: TGCGCCAGCAGCCAAGAGCGATTAAGCTATGGCTACACCTTC; d_call: -; j_call: TRBJ1-2; v_call: TRBV4-1; clone_size: -
cdr3_aa: CASSPGRGLPNEQFF; cdr3_nt: TGCGCCAGCAGCCCGGGGCGGGGACTCCCAAATGAGCAGTTCTTC; d_call: -; j_call: TRBJ2-1; v_call: TRBV4-3; clone_size: -
cdr3_aa: CASSGTDYGYTF; cdr3_nt: TGTGCCAGCAGTGGGACAGACTATGGCTACACCTTC; d_call: -; j_call: TRBJ1-2; v_call: TRBV2; clone_size: -
cdr3_aa: CASSLEWSSGNTIYF; cdr3_nt: TGCGCCAGCAGCTTGGAGTGGAGCTCTGGAAACACCATATATTTT; d_call: -; j_call: TRBJ1-3; v_call: TRBV5-1; clone_size: -
cdr3_aa: CASSQDRGSPLHF; cdr3_nt: TGCGCCAGCAGCCAAGATCGGGGTTCACCCCTCCACTTT; d_call: -; j_call: TRBJ1-6; v_call: TRBV4-3; clone_size: once
cdr3_aa: CASSVELAGVDEQYF; cdr3_nt: TGTGCCAGCAGCGTAGAACTAGCGGGGGTGGACGAGCAGTACTTC; d_call: TRBD2; j_call: TRBJ2-7; v_call: TRBV9; clone_size: once
cdr3_aa: CASSNQNRVGYTF; cdr3_nt: TGTGCCAGCAGCAACCAAAACAGGGTTGGCTACACCTTC; d_call: -; j_call: TRBJ1-2; v_call: TRBV7-2; clone_size: -
cdr3_aa: CASTGQGGSGFYQETQYF; cdr3_nt: TGTGCCAGCACCGGACAGGGCGGTAGCGGGTTTTACCAAGAGACCCAGTACTTC; d_call: -; j_call: TRBJ2-5; v_call: TRBV7-2; clone_size: -
cdr3_aa: CASSQGGSSFETQYF; cdr3_nt: TGTGCCAGCAGCCAAGGCGGGAGTAGTTTTGAGACCCAGTACTTC; d_call: TRBD2; j_call: TRBJ2-5; v_call: TRBV3-1/TRBV3-2; clone_size: -
cdr3_aa: CATGTGGAETQYF; cdr3_nt: TGTGCCACCGGGACAGGGGGCGCGGAGACCCAGTACTTC; d_call: TRBD1; j_call: TRBJ2-5; v_call: TRBV24-1; clone_size: -
cdr3_aa: CASSILRGARGEKLFF; cdr3_nt: TGTGCCAGCAGCATCTTGCGAGGGGCGCGGGGTGAAAAACTGTTTTTT; d_call: -; j_call: TRBJ1-4; v_call: TRBV5-6; clone_size: -
cdr3_aa: CASNRQGNGYTF; cdr3_nt: TGTGCCAGCAACCGACAGGGGAATGGCTACACCTTC; d_call: TRBD1; j_call: TRBJ1-2; v_call: TRBV6-5; clone_size: -
cdr3_aa: CASSRGQGASNTEAFF; cdr3_nt: TGTGCCAGCAGCCGCGGACAGGGCGCCTCGAACACTGAAGCTTTCTTT; d_call: TRBD1; j_call: TRBJ1-1; v_call: TRBV6-6; clone_size: -
cdr3_aa: CASSGSSGDANYGYTF; cdr3_nt: TGTGCCAGCAGCGGATCCTCGGGAGACGCTAACTATGGCTACACCTTC; d_call: -; j_call: TRBJ1-2; v_call: TRBV9; clone_size: -
cdr3_aa: CASSQDWEGNTEAFF; cdr3_nt: TGCGCCAGCAGCCAAGATTGGGAGGGGAACACTGAAGCTTTCTTT; d_call: -; j_call: TRBJ1-1; v_call: TRBV4-3; clone_size: once
cdr3_aa: CASSLGGTGSYGYTF; cdr3_nt: TGTGCCAGCAGCTTAGGAGGGACAGGGTCCTATGGCTACACCTTC; d_call: TRBD1; j_call: TRBJ1-2; v_call: TRBV11-2; clone_size: -
cdr3_aa: CASRRIPQTDTQYF; cdr3_nt: TGTGCCTCCCGGCGGATCCCGCAGACAGATACGCAGTATTTT; d_call: -; j_call: TRBJ2-3; v_call: TRBV10-3; clone_size: -
cdr3_aa: CASSLTSGLQYF; cdr3_nt: TGTGCCAGCAGTTTGACTAGCGGGTTGCAGTACTTC; d_call: TRBD2; j_call: TRBJ2-7; v_call: TRBV12-3/TRBV12-4; clone_size: -
cdr3_aa: CASSFGGSDTQYF; cdr3_nt: TGCGCCAGCAGCTTCGGGGGATCAGATACGCAGTATTTT; d_call: -; j_call: TRBJ2-3; v_call: TRBV5-1; clone_size: -
cdr3_aa: CASSYRTPSDGYTF; cdr3_nt: TGTGCCAGCAGTTACCGGACACCCTCGGATGGCTACACCTTC; d_call: -; j_call: TRBJ1-2; v_call: TRBV6-5; clone_size: -
cdr3_aa: CASSPGLAEAGTGELFF; cdr3_nt: TGTGCCAGCAGCCCGGGACTAGCGGAGGCGGGAACCGGGGAGCTGTTTTTT; d_call: TRBD2; j_call: TRBJ2-2; v_call: TRBV7-9; clone_size: few
cdr3_aa: CASSPPGPGQGDYEQYF; cdr3_nt: TGTGCCAGCTCACCACCCGGCCCGGGACAGGGGGACTACGAGCAGTACTTC; d_call: TRBD1; j_call: TRBJ2-7; v_call: TRBV18; clone_size: -
cdr3_aa: CASSSRQLFSYEQYF; cdr3_nt: TGTGCCAGCAGCTCAAGACAGCTGTTCTCCTACGAGCAGTACTTC; d_call: -; j_call: TRBJ2-7; v_call: TRBV11-2; clone_size: once
cdr3_aa: CATSDRGSDTQYF; cdr3_nt: TGTGCCACCAGTGACAGGGGATCAGATACGCAGTATTTT; d_call: -; j_call: TRBJ2-3; v_call: TRBV24-1; clone_size: -
cdr3_aa: CASSSRTSFTNEQFF; cdr3_nt: TGTGCCAGCAGTTCACGGACTAGCTTTACAAATGAGCAGTTCTTC; d_call: TRBD2; j_call: TRBJ2-1; v_call: TRBV28; clone_size: -
cdr3_aa: CATLSQETQYF; cdr3_nt: TGTGCCACCCTATCCCAAGAGACCCAGTACTTC; d_call: -; j_call: TRBJ2-5; v_call: TRBV10-3; clone_size: -
cdr3_aa: CASSPSWREGRGSHTDTQYF; cdr3_nt: TGTGCCAGCAGTCCGTCCTGGCGGGAGGGCCGAGGGTCCCACACAGATACGCAGTATTTT; d_call: TRBD2; j_call: TRBJ2-3; v_call: TRBV6-2/TRBV6-3; clone_size: -
cdr3_aa: CASSLATRSGGQELFF; cdr3_nt: TGTGCCAGCAGCTTGGCCACTAGGTCAGGGGGGCAGGAGCTGTTTTTT; d_call: -; j_call: TRBJ2-2; v_call: TRBV5-4; clone_size: -
cdr3_aa: CASSLTRLTGTEPLHF; cdr3_nt: TGTGCCAGCTCACTAACCCGGCTGACAGGGACGGAACCCCTCCACTTT; d_call: TRBD1; j_call: TRBJ1-6; v_call: TRBV18; clone_size: -
cdr3_aa: CASSQYSGSKDEQFF; cdr3_nt: TGTGCCAGCAGCCAGTATAGCGGGAGTAAGGATGAGCAGTTCTTC; d_call: TRBD2; j_call: TRBJ2-1; v_call: TRBV3-1/TRBV3-2; clone_size: -
cdr3_aa: CSADRTGEAFF; cdr3_nt: TGCAGCGCAGACAGGACCGGGGAGGCTTTCTTT; d_call: -; j_call: TRBJ1-1; v_call: TRBV29-1; clone_size: -
cdr3_aa: CASSQGIGTLPYEQYF; cdr3_nt: TGCGCCAGCAGCCAAGGAATCGGGACATTACCCTACGAGCAGTACTTC; d_call: -; j_call: TRBJ2-7; v_call: TRBV4-3; clone_size: -
cdr3_aa: CASSRQAPNQGGTGELFF; cdr3_nt: TGTGCCAGCTCCCGCCAGGCTCCCAACCAGGGAGGAACCGGGGAGCTGTTTTTT; d_call: -; j_call: TRBJ2-2; v_call: TRBV18; clone_size: -
cdr3_aa: CSVENAGYTEAFF; cdr3_nt: TGCAGCGTTGAAAACGCCGGGTACACTGAAGCTTTCTTT; d_call: -; j_call: TRBJ1-1; v_call: TRBV29-1; clone_size: -
cdr3_aa: CASSDPVGTGYNEQFF; cdr3_nt: TGCGCCAGCAGTGACCCTGTGGGTACGGGGTACAATGAGCAGTTCTTC; d_call: -; j_call: TRBJ2-1; v_call: TRBV10-2; clone_size: -
cdr3_aa: CASSAVQGTGELFF; cdr3_nt: TGTGCCAGCAGCGCAGTACAGGGGACCGGGGAGCTGTTTTTT; d_call: TRBD1; j_call: TRBJ2-2; v_call: TRBV9; clone_size: -
cdr3_aa: CASSPREDGELFF; cdr3_nt: TGTGCCAGCAGTCCCCGAGAGGACGGGGAGCTGTTTTTT; d_call: -; j_call: TRBJ2-2; v_call: TRBV2; clone_size: -
cdr3_aa: CSASLGLAGPNEQFF; cdr3_nt: TGCAGTGCTAGTCTTGGACTAGCGGGACCCAATGAGCAGTTCTTC; d_call: TRBD2; j_call: TRBJ2-1; v_call: TRBV20-1; clone_size: -
cdr3_aa: CASRYRGMNTGELFF; cdr3_nt: TGTGCCAGCAGATACAGGGGTATGAACACCGGGGAGCTGTTTTTT; d_call: TRBD1; j_call: TRBJ2-2; v_call: TRBV6-2/TRBV6-3; clone_size: -
cdr3_aa: CASSPGGYFRNTEAFF; cdr3_nt: TGTGCCAGCAGCCCGGGGGGGTATTTTAGGAACACTGAAGCTTTCTTT; d_call: -; j_call: TRBJ1-1; v_call: TRBV5-8; clone_size: once